Below, 3 T cell receptor beta chains from the same sample are listed, as sequenced in a study of preoperative IRX-2 immunotherapy in early breast cancer. Some clones are missing from TCRdb's copy, which holds only in-frame ones; the method was immunoSEQ multiplex PCR. The sample carries about 5,600 clones, 55% to 70% recorded once. As for treatment: preoperative locoregional IRX-2 cytokine immunotherapy. Specimen: tumor tissue, collected before IRX-2 immunotherapy. These receptors all come from a human donor with breast cancer.

This clone was counted a few times. The V and J genes are TRBV28 and TRBJ1-2, with 7 nucleotides matching TRBD1. The CDR3 runs to 15 residues. J gave up 3 bases and V 5 bases, and 9 bases lay outside the gene matches. Germline CDR1 and CDR2: MDHEN and SYDVKM. CDR3 amino acids: CASSPQTGLDYGYTF. The CDR3 nucleotides are TGTGCCAGCAGTCCTCAGACAGGGCTCGACTATGGCTACACCTTC.

CDR3 sequence: CASRTGSLEAFF. The CDR3 DNA sequence: TGTGCCAGCAGGACAGGGAGCCTTGAAGCTTTCTTT. The chain uses TRBV28 and TRBJ1-1; TRBD1 matches 7 bases. This CDR3 has 12 amino acids. The trim removed 6 bases at V and 7 bases at J, leaving 5 bases unmatched. Germline V gene lookup returns CDR1 MDHEN and CDR2 SYDVKM.

The V call is TRBV14, the J call TRBJ1-1; 8 nucleotides line up with TRBD1. CDR3 length equals 15 residues. Germline V CDR1 and CDR2: SGHDN, FVKESK. V lost 1 base to trimming and J lost 5 bases; unmatched junction nucleotides: 6. CDR3 region: CASSQAGQGWTEAFF. CDR3 in DNA: TGTGCCAGCAGCCAAGCTGGACAGGGTTGGACTGAAGCTTTCTTT. Looking up the rest from reference TRBV14 and TRBJ1-1 gives the full variable domain: EAGVTQFPSHSVIEKGQTVTLRCDPISGHDNLYWYRRVMGKEIKFLLHFVKESKQDESGMPNNRFLAERTGGTYSTLKVQPAELEDSGVYFCASSQAGQGWTEAFFGQGTRLTVV.